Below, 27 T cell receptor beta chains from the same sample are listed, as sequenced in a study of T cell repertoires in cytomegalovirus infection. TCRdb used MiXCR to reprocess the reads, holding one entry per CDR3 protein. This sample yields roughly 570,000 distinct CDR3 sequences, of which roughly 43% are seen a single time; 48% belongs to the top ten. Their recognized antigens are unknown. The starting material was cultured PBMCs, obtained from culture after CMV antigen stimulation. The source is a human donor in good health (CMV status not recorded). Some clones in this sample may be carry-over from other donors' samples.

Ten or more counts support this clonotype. The CDR3 loop is CASSSSGGAVEQYF. DNA of the CDR3: TGTGCCAGCAGCTCTAGCGGGGGGGCGGTCGAGCAGTACTTC. The chain employs TRBV7-2 and TRBJ2-7; 12 bases align to TRBD2. Germline V CDR1 and CDR2: SGHTA, FQGNSA. The CDR3 extends over 14 amino acids. The V and J ends lost 4 bases and 6 bases, in that order; junction bases with no gene match: 4.

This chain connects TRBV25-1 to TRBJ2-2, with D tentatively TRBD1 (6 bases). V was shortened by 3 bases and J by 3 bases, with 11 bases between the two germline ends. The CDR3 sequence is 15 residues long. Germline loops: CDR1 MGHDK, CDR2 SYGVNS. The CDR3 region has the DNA TGTGCCAGCAGTGACAGGGGATTGGACACCGGGGAGCTGTTTTTT. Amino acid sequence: CASSDRGLDTGELFF.

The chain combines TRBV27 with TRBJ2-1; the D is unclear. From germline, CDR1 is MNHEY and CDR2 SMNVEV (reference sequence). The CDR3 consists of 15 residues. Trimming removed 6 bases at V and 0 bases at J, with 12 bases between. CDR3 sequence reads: CASSRKLGSYNEQFF. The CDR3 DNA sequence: TGTGCCAGCAGCCGCAAACTGGGCTCCTACAATGAGCAGTTCTTC.

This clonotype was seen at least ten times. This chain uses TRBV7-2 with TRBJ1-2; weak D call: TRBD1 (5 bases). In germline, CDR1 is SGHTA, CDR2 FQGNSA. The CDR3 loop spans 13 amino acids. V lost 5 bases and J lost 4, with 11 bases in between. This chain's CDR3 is CASSVTGAYGYTF. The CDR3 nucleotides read TGTGCCAGCAGCGTTACAGGCGCCTATGGCTACACCTTC.

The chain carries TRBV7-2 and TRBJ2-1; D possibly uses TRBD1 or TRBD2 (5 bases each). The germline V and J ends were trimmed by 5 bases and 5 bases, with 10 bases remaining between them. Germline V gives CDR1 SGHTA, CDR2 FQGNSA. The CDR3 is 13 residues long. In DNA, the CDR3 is TGTGCCAGCAGCCGGCAGGGAGACAATGAGCAGTTCTTC. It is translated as CASSRQGDNEQFF. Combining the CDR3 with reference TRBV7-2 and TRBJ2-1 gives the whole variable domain GAGVSQSPSNKVTEKGKDVELRCDPISGHTALYWYRQSLGQGLEFLIYFQGNSAPDKSGLPSDRFSAERTGGSVSTLTIQRTQQEDSAVYLCASSRQGDNEQFFGPGTRLTVL.

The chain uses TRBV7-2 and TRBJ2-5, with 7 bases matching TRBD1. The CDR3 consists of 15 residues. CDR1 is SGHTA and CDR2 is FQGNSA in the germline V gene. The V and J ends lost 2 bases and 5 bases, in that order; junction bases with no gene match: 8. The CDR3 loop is CASSLRGGYRETQYF. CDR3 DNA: TGTGCCAGCAGCTTAAGAGGGGGCTACAGGGAGACCCAGTACTTC.

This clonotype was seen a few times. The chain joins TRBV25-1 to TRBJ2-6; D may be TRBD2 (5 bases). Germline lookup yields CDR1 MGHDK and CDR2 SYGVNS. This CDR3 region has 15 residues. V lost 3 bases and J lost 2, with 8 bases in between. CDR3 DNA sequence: TGTGCCAGCAGTGATAGGAGGACTGGGGCCAACGTCCTGACTTTC. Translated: CASSDRRTGANVLTF.

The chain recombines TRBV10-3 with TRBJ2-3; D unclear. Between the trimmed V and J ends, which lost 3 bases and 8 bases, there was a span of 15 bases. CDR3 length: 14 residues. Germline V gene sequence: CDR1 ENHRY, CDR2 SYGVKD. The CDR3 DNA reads TGTGCCATCAGTGACTCCACTAAGTCGGGTACGCAGTATTTT. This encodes CAISDSTKSGTQYF.

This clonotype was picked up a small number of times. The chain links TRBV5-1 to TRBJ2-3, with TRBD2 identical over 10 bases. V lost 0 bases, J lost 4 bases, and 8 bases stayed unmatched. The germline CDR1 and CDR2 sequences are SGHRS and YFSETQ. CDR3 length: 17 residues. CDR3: CASSLVPSGGIADTQYF. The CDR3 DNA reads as TGCGCCAGCAGCTTGGTGCCTAGCGGGGGAATCGCAGATACGCAGTATTTT. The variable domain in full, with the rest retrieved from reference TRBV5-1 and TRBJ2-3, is KAGVTQTPRYLIKTRGQQVTLSCSPISGHRSVSWYQQTPGQGLQFLFEYFSETQRNKGNFPGRFSGRQFSNSRSEMNVSTLELGDSALYLCASSLVPSGGIADTQYFGPGTRLTVL.

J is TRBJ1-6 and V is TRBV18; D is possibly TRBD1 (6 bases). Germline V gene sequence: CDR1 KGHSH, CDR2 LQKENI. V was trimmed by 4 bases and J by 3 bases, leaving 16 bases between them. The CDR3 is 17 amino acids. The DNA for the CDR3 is TGTGCCAGCTCACACGCCAGTCTACAGGGCTATAATTCACCCCTCCACTTT. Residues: CASSHASLQGYNSPLHF.

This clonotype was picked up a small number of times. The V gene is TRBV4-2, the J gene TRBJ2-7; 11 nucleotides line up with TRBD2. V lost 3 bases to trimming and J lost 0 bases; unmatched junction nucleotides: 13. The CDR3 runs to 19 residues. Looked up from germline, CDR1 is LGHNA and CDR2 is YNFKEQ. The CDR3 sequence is CASSQGWLAGGVSSYEQYF. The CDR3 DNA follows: TGTGCCAGCAGCCAGGGTTGGCTAGCGGGGGGCGTAAGCTCCTACGAGCAGTACTTC.

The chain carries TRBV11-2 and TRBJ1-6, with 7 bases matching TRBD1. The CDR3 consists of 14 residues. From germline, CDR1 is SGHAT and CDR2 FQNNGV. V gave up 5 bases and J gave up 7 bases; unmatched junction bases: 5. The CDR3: CASSVLRGNSPLHF. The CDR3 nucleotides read TGTGCCAGCAGCGTTCTCAGGGGGAATTCACCCCTCCACTTT.

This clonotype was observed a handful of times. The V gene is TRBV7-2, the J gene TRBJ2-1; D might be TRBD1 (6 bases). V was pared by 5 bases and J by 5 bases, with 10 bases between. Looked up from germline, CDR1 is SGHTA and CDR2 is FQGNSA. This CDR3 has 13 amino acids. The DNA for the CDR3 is TGTGCCAGCAGCGTGGGACACAACAATGAGCAGTTCTTC. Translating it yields CASSVGHNNEQFF.

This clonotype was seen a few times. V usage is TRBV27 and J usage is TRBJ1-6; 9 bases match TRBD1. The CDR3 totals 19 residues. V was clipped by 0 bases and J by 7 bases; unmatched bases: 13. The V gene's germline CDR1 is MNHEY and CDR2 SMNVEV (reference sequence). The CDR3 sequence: CASSLSPPFLGTGNSPLHF. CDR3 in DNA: TGTGCCAGCAGTTTATCCCCCCCTTTCCTTGGGACAGGGAATTCACCCCTCCACTTT.

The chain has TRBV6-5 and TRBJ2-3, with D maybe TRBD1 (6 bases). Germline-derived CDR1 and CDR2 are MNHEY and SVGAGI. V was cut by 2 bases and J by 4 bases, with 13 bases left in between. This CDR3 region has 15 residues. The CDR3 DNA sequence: TGTGCCAGCAGTTACGGGACAACCCTGGCAGATACGCAGTATTTT. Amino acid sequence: CASSYGTTLADTQYF.

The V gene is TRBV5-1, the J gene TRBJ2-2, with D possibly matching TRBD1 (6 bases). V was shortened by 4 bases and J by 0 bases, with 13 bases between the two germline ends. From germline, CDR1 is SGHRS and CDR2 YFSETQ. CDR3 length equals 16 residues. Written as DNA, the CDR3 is TGCGCCAGCAGCCGATCCGGGACACCGAACACCGGGGAGCTGTTTTTT. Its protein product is CASSRSGTPNTGELFF.

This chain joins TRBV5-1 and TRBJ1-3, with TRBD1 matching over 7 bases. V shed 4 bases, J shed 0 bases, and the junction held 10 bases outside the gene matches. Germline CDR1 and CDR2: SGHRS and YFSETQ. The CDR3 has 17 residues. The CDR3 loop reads CASSPGGTASSGNTIYF. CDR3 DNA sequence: TGCGCCAGCAGCCCTGGGGGGACAGCGAGCTCTGGAAACACCATATATTTT.

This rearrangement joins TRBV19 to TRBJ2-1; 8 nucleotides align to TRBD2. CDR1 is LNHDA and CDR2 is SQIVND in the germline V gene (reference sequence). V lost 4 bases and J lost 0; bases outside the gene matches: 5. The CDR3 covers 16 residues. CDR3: CASSTSSGSSYNEQFF. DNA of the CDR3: TGTGCCAGTAGTACCTCGAGCGGGAGCTCCTACAATGAGCAGTTCTTC.

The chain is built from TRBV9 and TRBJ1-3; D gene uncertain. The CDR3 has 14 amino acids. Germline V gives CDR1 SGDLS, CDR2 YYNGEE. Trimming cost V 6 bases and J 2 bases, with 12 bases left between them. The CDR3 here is CASNEGRTGNTIYF. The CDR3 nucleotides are TGTGCCAGCAACGAAGGGAGGACTGGAAACACCATATATTTT.

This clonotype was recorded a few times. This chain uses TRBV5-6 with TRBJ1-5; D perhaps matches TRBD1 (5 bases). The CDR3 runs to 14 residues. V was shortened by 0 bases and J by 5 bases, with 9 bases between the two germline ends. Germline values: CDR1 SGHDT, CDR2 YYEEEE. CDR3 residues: CASSLARGDQPQHF. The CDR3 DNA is TGTGCCAGCAGCTTGGCGCGAGGGGATCAGCCCCAGCATTTT.

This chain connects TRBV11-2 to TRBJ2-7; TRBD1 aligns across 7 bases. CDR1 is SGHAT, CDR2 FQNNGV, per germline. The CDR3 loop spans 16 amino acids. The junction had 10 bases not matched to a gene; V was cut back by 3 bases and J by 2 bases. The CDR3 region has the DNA TGTGCCAGCAGCTTGGTTTCCGGGACAGCGACCTACGAGCAGTACTTC. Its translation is CASSLVSGTATYEQYF.

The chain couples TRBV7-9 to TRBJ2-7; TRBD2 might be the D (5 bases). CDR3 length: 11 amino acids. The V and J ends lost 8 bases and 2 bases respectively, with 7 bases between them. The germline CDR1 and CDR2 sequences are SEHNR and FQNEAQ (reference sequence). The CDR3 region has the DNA TGTGCCAGCGAGGGAGCCTACGAGCAGTACTTC. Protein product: CASEGAYEQYF. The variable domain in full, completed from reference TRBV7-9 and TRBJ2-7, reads DTGVSQNPRHKITKRGQNVTFRCDPISEHNRLYWYRQTLGQGPEFLTYFQNEAQLEKSRLLSDRFSAERPKGSFSTLEIQRTEQGDSAMYLCASEGAYEQYFGPGTRLTVT.

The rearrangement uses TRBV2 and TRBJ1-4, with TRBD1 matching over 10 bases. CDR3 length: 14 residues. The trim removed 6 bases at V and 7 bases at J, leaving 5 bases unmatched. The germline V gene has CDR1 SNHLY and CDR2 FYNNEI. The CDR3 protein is CASRRDRGSEKLFF. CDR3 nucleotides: TGTGCCAGCAGGAGGGACAGGGGAAGTGAAAAACTGTTTTTT.

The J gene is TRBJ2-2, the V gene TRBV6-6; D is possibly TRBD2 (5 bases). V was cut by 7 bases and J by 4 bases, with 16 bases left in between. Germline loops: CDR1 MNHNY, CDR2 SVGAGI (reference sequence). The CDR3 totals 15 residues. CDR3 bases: TGTGCCAGCACCCAGAGGACTGGCCCCACCGGGGAGCTGTTTTTT. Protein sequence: CASTQRTGPTGELFF.

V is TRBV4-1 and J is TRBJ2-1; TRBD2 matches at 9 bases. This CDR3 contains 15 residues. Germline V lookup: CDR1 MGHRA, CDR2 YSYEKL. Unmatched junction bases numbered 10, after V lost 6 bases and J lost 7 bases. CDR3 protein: CASRQGLAGSNEQFF. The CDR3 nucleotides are TGCGCCAGCAGGCAGGGGCTAGCGGGGTCAAATGAGCAGTTCTTC.

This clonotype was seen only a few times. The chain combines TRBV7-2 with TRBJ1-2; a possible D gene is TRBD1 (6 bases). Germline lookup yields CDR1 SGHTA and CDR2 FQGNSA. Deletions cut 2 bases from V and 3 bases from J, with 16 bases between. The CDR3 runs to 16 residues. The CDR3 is CASSLWAGGRDYGYTF. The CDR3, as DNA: TGTGCCAGCAGCTTATGGGCCGGGGGCAGGGACTATGGCTACACCTTC.

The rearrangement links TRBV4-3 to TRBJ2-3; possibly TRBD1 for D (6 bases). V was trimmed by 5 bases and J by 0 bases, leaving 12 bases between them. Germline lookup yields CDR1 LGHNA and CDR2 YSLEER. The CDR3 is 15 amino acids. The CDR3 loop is CASSGIGQSTDTQYF. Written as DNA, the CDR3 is TGCGCCAGCAGCGGTATCGGACAGAGCACAGATACGCAGTATTTT.